The 6 T cell receptor beta chains in this list originate from one sample, sequenced in a study of control samples from healthy donors and cancer patients. Here immunoSEQ multiplex PCR was the method, and the copy in TCRdb shows in-frame clones only, minus some. The repertoire includes tens of thousands of clones, 65% to 90% of them detected once, and 4.5% to 6% sits in the top ten. The sequenced sample consisted of blood. The receptors stem from a man aged 40-49 years in good health.

The chain carries TRBV3-1 (or the pseudogene TRBV3-2) and TRBJ1-5; D may be TRBD1 (5 bases). The CDR3 runs 13 residues. Germline assignment: CDR1 LGHDT and CDR2 YNNKEL (reference sequence). The V end lost 4 bases, the J end lost 2 bases, and 6 bases lay between the germline ends. The CDR3: CASSLRGNQPQHF. In nucleotides, the CDR3 is TGTGCCAGCAGCCTCAGGGGCAATCAGCCCCAGCATTTT.

This clone was detected a few times. The chain links TRBV12-5 to TRBJ2-7; D is ambiguous. CDR1 and CDR2 (germline): LGHNT, FRNRAP. The V and J ends lost 1 base and 4 bases respectively, with 8 bases between them. This CDR3 spans 13 amino acids. The CDR3 here is CASGLGRMYEQYF. The CDR3 coding sequence is TGTGCTAGTGGTTTGGGTCGGATGTACGAGCAGTACTTC.

The chain has TRBV12-5 and TRBJ1-3, with D hard to call. CDR1 is LGHNT, CDR2 FRNRAP, per germline. V dropped 6 bases and J dropped 2 bases, with 11 bases sitting between them. The CDR3 contains 14 residues. CDR3 region: CASGPGKPGNTIYF. Here the CDR3 DNA reads TGTGCTAGTGGGCCTGGGAAGCCTGGAAACACCATATATTTT.

V and J are TRBV10-2 and TRBJ2-3; D gene uncertain. V lost 6 bases and J 0 bases, leaving 16 bases between the germline ends. CDR1 and CDR2 from the germline V gene are WSHSY and SAAADI. The CDR3 totals 16 residues. The chain's CDR3 is CASRDLFAVSTDTQYF. CDR3 coding DNA: TGCGCCAGCAGGGACCTATTTGCGGTTAGCACAGATACGCAGTATTTT.

The chain combines TRBV5-1 with TRBJ2-2; D remains unclear. V shed 0 bases and J shed 1 base, with 4 bases lying between them. Germline-derived CDR1 and CDR2 are SGHRS and YFSETQ. The CDR3 is 14 amino acids. The CDR3 sequence is CASSLGENTGELFF. DNA for the CDR3: TGCGCCAGCAGCTTGGGGGAGAACACCGGGGAGCTGTTTTTT.

This rearrangement joins TRBV15 to TRBJ1-1, with a weak D call TRBD1 (6 bases). The CDR3 sequence is 16 residues long. Germline V gene lookup returns CDR1 LNHNV and CDR2 YYDKDF (reference sequence). The V gene lost 1 base and the J gene lost 4 bases, with 16 bases spanning the gap. The CDR3 coding sequence is TGTGCCACCAGCAGAGGGCGGGGGGCGGTCGGCACTGAAGCTTTCTTT. Translating it yields CATSRGRGAVGTEAFF.